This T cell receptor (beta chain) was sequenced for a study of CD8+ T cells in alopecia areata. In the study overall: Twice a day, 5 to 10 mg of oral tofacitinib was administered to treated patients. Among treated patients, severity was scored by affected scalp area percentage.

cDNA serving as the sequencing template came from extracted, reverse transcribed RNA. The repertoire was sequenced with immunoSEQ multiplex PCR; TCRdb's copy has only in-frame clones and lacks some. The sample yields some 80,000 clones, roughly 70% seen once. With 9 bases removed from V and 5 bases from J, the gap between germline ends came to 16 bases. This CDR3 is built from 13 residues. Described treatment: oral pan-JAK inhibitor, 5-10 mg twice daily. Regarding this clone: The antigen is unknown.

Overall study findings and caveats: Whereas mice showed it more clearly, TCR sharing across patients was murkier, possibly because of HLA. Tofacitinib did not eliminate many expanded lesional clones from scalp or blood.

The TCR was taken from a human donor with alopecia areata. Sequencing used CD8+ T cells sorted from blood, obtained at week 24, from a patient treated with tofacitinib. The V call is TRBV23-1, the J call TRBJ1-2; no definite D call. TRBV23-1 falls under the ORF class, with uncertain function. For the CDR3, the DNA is TGCGCCAGGAAAGTGGGGTCCGTATATGGCTACACCTTC. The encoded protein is CARKVGSVYGYTF.